These T cell receptor beta chains were read from a single sample in a study of post-analysis software for immune sequencing data. TCRdb itself ran the PCR reads through MiXCR, one entry per CDR3 protein. The sample records approximately 730,000 distinct CDR3 sequences, roughly 27% being singletons. The sequenced sample was blood. The receptors here all came from a girl aged 5-17 years with multiple sclerosis. Both conserved end residues are part of each CDR3. A D gene is named only where the DNA matches it firmly. Clone size appears in some rows only: once, few, many, or a class for an expanded clone.

j_gene | abundance | d_gene | v_gene | CDR3nt | CDR3aa
TRBJ2-1 | NA | TRBD2 | TRBV9 | TGTGCCAGCAGCGTCCTAGCGGTAAACAATGAGCAGTTCTTC | CASSVLAVNNEQFF
TRBJ2-5 | NA | TRBD2 | TRBV5-1 | TGCGCCAGCAGCCCCGCGAGAGCGGGGGGGTACCAAGGGACCCAGTACTTC | CASSPARAGGYQGTQYF
TRBJ2-1 | NA | TRBD2 | TRBV2 | TGTGCCAGCAGTGAAGGGGCTCTAGCGGGAGTGGTAGGGGAGCAGTTCTTC | CASSEGALAGVVGEQFF
TRBJ1-4 | NA | NA | TRBV2 | TGTGCCAGCAGGGATAGGACGAACGAAAAACTGTTTTTT | CASRDRTNEKLFF
TRBJ2-2 | NA | NA | TRBV20-1 | TGCAGTGCTAGGACAACCGGGGCCACCGGGGAGCTGTTTTTT | CSARTTGATGELFF
TRBJ2-7 | many | NA | TRBV20-1 | TGCAGTGCTACAGGAGGGACACCCTACGAGCAGTACTTC | CSATGGTPYEQYF
TRBJ1-4 | NA | NA | TRBV29-1 | TGCAGCGTTGAGTCAGGGGCGCGGGATGAAAAACTGTTTTTT | CSVESGARDEKLFF
TRBJ1-1 | few | TRBD1 | TRBV6-1 | TGTGCCAGCTGTTACACAGGGGGCGCGACTGAAGCTTTCTTT | CASCYTGGATEAFF
TRBJ2-5 | many | NA | TRBV20-1 | TGCAGTGCACATCCAGGGGGGGAGACCCAGTACTTC | CSAHPGGETQYF
TRBJ1-2 | few | TRBD1 | TRBV28 | TGTGCCAGCTCGGACAGGGGGCTAGGCTACACCTTC | CASSDRGLGYTF
TRBJ2-1 | NA | NA | TRBV29-1 | TGCAGCGTTGTAGGGCTTGCCTCCTACAATGAGCAGTTCTTC | CSVVGLASYNEQFF
TRBJ2-5 | few | NA | TRBV15 | TGTGCCACCAGCAGAGACTGGGCTATTAAAGAGACCCAGTACTTC | CATSRDWAIKETQYF
TRBJ2-5 | NA | NA | TRBV7-2 | TGTGCCAGCAGAAAGACGGGGGCGGAGACCCAGTACTTC | CASRKTGAETQYF
TRBJ2-1 | NA | TRBD2 | TRBV6-4 | TGTGCCAGCAGAGCCGGGACTAGCGGGAGGGCCCTTACGGATGAGCAGTTCTTC | CASRAGTSGRALTDEQFF
TRBJ2-1 | few | NA | TRBV2 | TGTGCCAGTAACGGAGGTTTTACCCGGGATGAGCAGTTCTTC | CASNGGFTRDEQFF
TRBJ2-3 | few | TRBD1 | TRBV20-1 | TGCAGTGCTCAGGACAGGCCTTCTTCTAGCACAGATACGCAGTATTTT | CSAQDRPSSSTDTQYF
TRBJ2-7 | NA | NA | TRBV24-1 | TGTGCCACCAGTGATTTAAACTCGCGTGAGCAGTACTTC | CATSDLNSREQYF
TRBJ2-3 | NA | TRBD2 | TRBV20-1 | TGCAGTGCTGATCCCCGTTTAGCGGGGATAGATACGCAGTATTTT | CSADPRLAGIDTQYF
TRBJ2-3 | few | NA | TRBV11-2 | TGTGCCAGCAGCTTAGATGTGGCGGGTCCCACAGATACGCAGTATTTT | CASSLDVAGPTDTQYF
TRBJ2-4 | NA | TRBD1 | TRBV28 | TGTGCCAGCAGTCCTCCGATCGCGACAGGGGACATTCAGTACTTC | CASSPPIATGDIQYF
TRBJ2-3 | many | NA | TRBV2 | TGTGCCAGCAGGGCGAGGGAAAGTGCAGATACGCAGTATTTT | CASRARESADTQYF
TRBJ2-3 | NA | TRBD1 | TRBV9 | TGTGCCAGCAGCGCCCATTGGGGGACAGGGGGCGACACAGATACGCAGTATTTT | CASSAHWGTGGDTDTQYF
TRBJ1-1 | few | NA | TRBV12-3/TRBV12-4 | TGTGCCAGCAGCCCTGACGCGGCCGTTCCAGCTTTCTTT | CASSPDAAVPAFF
TRBJ2-3 | NA | NA | TRBV11-2 | TGTGCCAGCACACACACAGATACGCAGTATTTT | CASTHTDTQYF
TRBJ2-5 | many | TRBD1 | TRBV7-9 | TGTGCCAGCAGCAGAACAGGGGGCCAAGAGACCCAGTACTTC | CASSRTGGQETQYF
TRBJ2-5 | once | NA | TRBV20-1 | TGCAGTGGTGATGTGGGGGGACGGTTACAAGAGACCCGGTACTTC | CSGDVGGRLQETRYF
TRBJ2-1 | NA | NA | TRBV3-1 | TGTGCCAGCAGCCACAACGGGAACTCGGCCGATGAGCAGTTCTTC | CASSHNGNSADEQFF
TRBJ2-1 | NA | NA | TRBV10-3 | TGTGCCATCAGTGCAATGGGACGGAACAATGAGCAGTTCTTC | CAISAMGRNNEQFF
TRBJ2-7 | NA | TRBD2 | TRBV5-1 | TGCGCCAGCAGCTTGGGGGCGGGGGGGAAGAAAGACGAGCAGTACTTC | CASSLGAGGKKDEQYF
TRBJ1-1 | NA | NA | TRBV20-1 | TGCAGTGCTAGAGGCTTCGCTGAAGCTTTCTTT | CSARGFAEAFF
TRBJ2-5 | many | TRBD2 | TRBV29-1 | TGCAGCGTTGGCCTCCGGGAGGGGGAGACCCAGTACTTC | CSVGLREGETQYF
TRBJ2-5 | NA | NA | TRBV2 | TGTGCCAGCAGCGCAATACGAGAGACCCAGTACTTC | CASSAIRETQYF
TRBJ2-1 | few | TRBD2 | TRBV29-1 | TGCAGCGTTTGGCGGGAGGGTAACAATGAGCAGTTCTTC | CSVWREGNNEQFF
TRBJ2-5 | NA | NA | TRBV29-1 | TGCAGCGTTGACCGACACCAAGAGACCCAGTACTTC | CSVDRHQETQYF
TRBJ1-5 | NA | TRBD1 | TRBV12-3/TRBV12-4 | TGTGCCAGCAGCGCTAGGGGGCCAAGGGATCAGCCCCAGCATTTT | CASSARGPRDQPQHF
TRBJ2-7 | NA | NA | TRBV10-3 | TGTGCCACCTCCGGGACTCCACCTGACGAGCAGTACTTC | CATSGTPPDEQYF
TRBJ1-1 | NA | TRBD1 | TRBV5-1 | TGCGCCAGCAGCTTGGGGGACAGGTACACTGAAGCTTTCTTT | CASSLGDRYTEAFF
TRBJ2-7 | NA | NA | TRBV6-2/TRBV6-3 | TGTGCCAGCAGTGACGACGGGTACGAGCAGTACTTC | CASSDDGYEQYF
TRBJ2-5 | NA | NA | TRBV5-1 | TGCGCCAGCAGCGAGGGGAGGAGGGACGAGACCCAGTACTTC | CASSEGRRDETQYF
TRBJ2-1 | many | TRBD2 | TRBV20-1 | TGCAGTGCTATTAGCGGGAGCTCCTACAATGAGCAGTTCTTC | CSAISGSSYNEQFF
TRBJ2-3 | NA | NA | TRBV20-1 | TGCAGTGCTAGAGTAGACATTGGCACAGATACGCAGTATTTT | CSARVDIGTDTQYF
TRBJ2-1 | few | TRBD1 | TRBV24-1 | TGTGCCACCGGGACAGGGTACTACAATGAGCAGTTCTTC | CATGTGYYNEQFF
TRBJ2-5 | NA | TRBD2 | TRBV7-2 | TGTGCCAGCAGCCCCCCAATACCTTCTAGCGGGAGGTCCGAAGAGACCCAGTACTTC | CASSPPIPSSGRSEETQYF
TRBJ1-2 | NA | NA | TRBV6-1 | TGTGCCAGCAGTGAAGGACACGCGATTAACTATGGCTACACCTTC | CASSEGHAINYGYTF
TRBJ1-2 | NA | NA | TRBV20-1 | TGCAGTGCTAGGCTGGACAGAAACTATGGCTACACCTTC | CSARLDRNYGYTF
TRBJ1-1 | NA | NA | TRBV18 | TGTGCCAGCTCACTGGACACCCCCGGGACTGAAGCTTTCTTT | CASSLDTPGTEAFF
TRBJ1-5 | few | NA | TRBV25-1 | TGTGCCAGCAGCGACGACAGATTCAGCAATCAGCCCCAGCATTTT | CASSDDRFSNQPQHF
TRBJ2-1 | few | NA | TRBV9 | TGTGCCAGCACCCAAGGGCGGCGGGCGGCTGAGCAGTTCTTC | CASTQGRRAAEQFF
TRBJ1-5 | NA | TRBD1 | TRBV20-1 | TGCAGTGCTAGCGACAGGGTCTCCAATCAGCCCCAGCATTTT | CSASDRVSNQPQHF
TRBJ1-1 | few | NA | TRBV7-9 | TGTGCCAGCAGCTTCGACACGAACACTGAAGCTTTCTTT | CASSFDTNTEAFF